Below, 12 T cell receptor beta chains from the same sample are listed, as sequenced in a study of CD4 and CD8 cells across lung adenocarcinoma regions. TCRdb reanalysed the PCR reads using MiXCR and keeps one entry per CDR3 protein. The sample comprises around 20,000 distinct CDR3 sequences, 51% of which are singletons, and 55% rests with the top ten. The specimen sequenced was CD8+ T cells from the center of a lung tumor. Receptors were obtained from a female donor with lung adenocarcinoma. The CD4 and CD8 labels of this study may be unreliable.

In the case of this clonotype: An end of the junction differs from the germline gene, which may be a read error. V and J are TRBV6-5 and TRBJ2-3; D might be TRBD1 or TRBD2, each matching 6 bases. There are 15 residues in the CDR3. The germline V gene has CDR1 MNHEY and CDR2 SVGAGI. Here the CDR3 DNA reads TGTGCCAGCGGTTTCGGGGGCCGGCCCCGAGATACGCAGTACTTT. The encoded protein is CASGFGGRPRDTQYF.

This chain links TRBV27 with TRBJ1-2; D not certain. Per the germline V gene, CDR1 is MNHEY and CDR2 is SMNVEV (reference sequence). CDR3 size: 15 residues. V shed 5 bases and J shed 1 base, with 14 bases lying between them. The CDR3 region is CASSLTVNFNYGYTF. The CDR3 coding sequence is TGTGCCAGCAGTCTAACAGTAAACTTTAACTATGGCTACACCTTC.

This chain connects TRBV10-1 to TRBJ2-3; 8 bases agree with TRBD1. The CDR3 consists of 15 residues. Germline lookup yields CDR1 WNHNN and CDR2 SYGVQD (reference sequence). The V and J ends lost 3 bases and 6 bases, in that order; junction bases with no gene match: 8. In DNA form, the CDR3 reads TGCGCCAGCAGTGACTATCAGGGGGCTGCGGATACGCAGTATTTT. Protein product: CASSDYQGAADTQYF.

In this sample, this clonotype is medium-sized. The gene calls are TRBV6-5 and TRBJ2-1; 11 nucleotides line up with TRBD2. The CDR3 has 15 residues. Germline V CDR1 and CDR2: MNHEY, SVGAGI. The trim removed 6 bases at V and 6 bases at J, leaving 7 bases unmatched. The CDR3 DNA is TGTGCCAGCAGATTCTCCGGGACTAGCGGCAATGAGCAGTTCTTC. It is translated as CASRFSGTSGNEQFF.

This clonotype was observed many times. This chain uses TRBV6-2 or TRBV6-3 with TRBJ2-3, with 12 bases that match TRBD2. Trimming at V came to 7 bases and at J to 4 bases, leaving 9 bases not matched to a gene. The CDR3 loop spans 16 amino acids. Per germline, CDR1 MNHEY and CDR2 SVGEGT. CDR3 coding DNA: TGTGCCAGCAATCAGCTCGGGACTAGCGGGTCAGATACGCAGTATTTT. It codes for CASNQLGTSGSDTQYF.

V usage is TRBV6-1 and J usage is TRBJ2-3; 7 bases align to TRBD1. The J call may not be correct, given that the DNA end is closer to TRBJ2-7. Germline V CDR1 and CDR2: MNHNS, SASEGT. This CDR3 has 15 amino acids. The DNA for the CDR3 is TGTGCCAGCACCCAGGGGGACACTAGACTCTACGAGCAGTACGTC. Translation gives CASTQGDTRLYEQYV.

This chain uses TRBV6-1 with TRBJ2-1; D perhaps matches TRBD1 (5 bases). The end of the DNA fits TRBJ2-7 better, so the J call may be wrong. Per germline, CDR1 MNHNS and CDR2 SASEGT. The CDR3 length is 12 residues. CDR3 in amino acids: CASSDQGLEQYF. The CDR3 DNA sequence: TGTGCCAGCAGTGACCAGGGTCTCGAGCAGTACTTC.

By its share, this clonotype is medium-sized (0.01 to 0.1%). The DNA of the CDR3 is TGTGCCACGCAACTAGGGGTCTCGGGCCCCTTGCGGGAGCAGTACTTC. Its translation is CATQLGVSGPLREQYF. This chain links TRBV6-1 with TRBJ2-1, with D possibly called TRBD1 or TRBD2 (5 bases each). Matching the DNA end better, TRBJ2-7 makes the J call doubtful. Germline V gives CDR1 MNHNS, CDR2 SASEGT. The CDR3 contains 16 residues.

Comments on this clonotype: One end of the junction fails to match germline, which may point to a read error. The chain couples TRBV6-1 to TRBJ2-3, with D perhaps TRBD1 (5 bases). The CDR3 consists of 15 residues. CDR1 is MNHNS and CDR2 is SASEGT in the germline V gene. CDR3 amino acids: CASSDDRIPTDTQYF. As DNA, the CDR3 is TGTGCCAGCAGTGACGACAGAATCCCCACAGATACGCAGTACTTT.

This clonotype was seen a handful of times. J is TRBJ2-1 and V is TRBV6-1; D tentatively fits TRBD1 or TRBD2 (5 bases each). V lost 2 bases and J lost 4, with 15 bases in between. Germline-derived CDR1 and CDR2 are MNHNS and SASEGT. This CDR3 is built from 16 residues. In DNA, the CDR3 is TGTGCCAGCAGTGAACTTGGGGCAGGGAGTTACAATGAGCAGTTCTTC. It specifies CASSELGAGSYNEQFF.

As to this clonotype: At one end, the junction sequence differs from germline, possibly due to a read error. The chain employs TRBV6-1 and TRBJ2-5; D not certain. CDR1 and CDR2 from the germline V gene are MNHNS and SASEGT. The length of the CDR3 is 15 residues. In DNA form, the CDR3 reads TGTGCCAGGGGTGACGGCGGCCGCGTCTCAGAGACGCAGTACTTC. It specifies CARGDGGRVSETQYF.

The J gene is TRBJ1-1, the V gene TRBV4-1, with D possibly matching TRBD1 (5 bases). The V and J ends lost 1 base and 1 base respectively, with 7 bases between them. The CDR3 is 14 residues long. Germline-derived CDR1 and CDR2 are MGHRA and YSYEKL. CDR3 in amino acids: CASSQAGGNTEAFF. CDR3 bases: TGCGCCAGCAGCCAAGCTGGGGGGAACACTGAAGCTTTCTTT.